These T cell receptor beta chains were read from a single sample in a study of CD8 T cells in ankylosing spondylitis. Each CDR3 protein gets one entry after TCRdb re-called the 5' RACE reads with MiXCR. The data show about 800,000 distinct CDR3 sequences, with 12% seen just once and less than 0.65% held by the top ten. Sequenced: blood, either unsorted or a sorted T cell fraction (not recorded which). The receptor set was obtained from a male donor with ankylosing spondylitis. The CDR3 runs from the conserved cysteine through the conserved F or W. D genes are given only for firm matches. Clone sizes are given selectively: once, few, many, or a class where the clone is expanded.

>few|TRBV27|TRBJ1-5|TRBD1
TGTGCCAGCGGTGGACAGGTTCATCAGCCCCAGCATTTT
CASGGQVHQPQHF
>-|TRBV15|TRBJ2-7|-
TGTGCCACCAGCAGACAGAGGGAGACCCGCTACGAGCAGTACTTC
CATSRQRETRYEQYF
>-|TRBV2|TRBJ2-7|TRBD1
TGTGCCAGCAGTGGGGGACAGGGGGCGAAGTACTTC
CASSGGQGAKYF
>few|TRBV10-3|TRBJ2-1|-
TGTGCCATCAGGGATAGCGGAGCTGGTTACAATGAGCAGTTCTTC
CAIRDSGAGYNEQFF
>many|TRBV20-1|TRBJ2-1|-
TGCAGTGCTCCCCGGTCAGGGGCCAATGAGCAGTTCTTC
CSAPRSGANEQFF
>-|TRBV20-1|TRBJ1-2|-
TGCATCCTCGGGATTTCCGACTATGGCTACACCTTC
CILGISDYGYTF
>few|TRBV7-2|TRBJ2-7|TRBD1
TGTGCCAGCAGCCGCCAAGCTCGGACAGGGTCGTACGAGCAGTACTTC
CASSRQARTGSYEQYF
>few|TRBV9|TRBJ1-6|-
TGTGCCAGCAGCGTTAGTCGACAGAATTCACCCCTCCACTTT
CASSVSRQNSPLHF
>few|TRBV27|TRBJ2-5|-
TGTGCCAGCGGACTTCTCCAAGAGACCCAGTACTTC
CASGLLQETQYF
>-|TRBV7-6|TRBJ2-7|TRBD1
TGTGCCAGCAGCTTAAGACAGGGCGGCTCCTACGAGCAGTACTTC
CASSLRQGGSYEQYF
>-|TRBV20-1|TRBJ2-5|-
TGCAGTGCTAGCCCCATTAGGGGGAGCCGGCAAGAGACCCAGTACTTC
CSASPIRGSRQETQYF
>-|TRBV29-1|TRBJ1-1|-
TGCAGCGTTTCGCAGGGTTTGGAGGGCGCTGAAGCTTTCTTT
CSVSQGLEGAEAFF
>-|TRBV12-3/TRBV12-4|TRBJ2-1|TRBD2
TGTGCCAGCAGTTTAGGCGGGAGGGCCGGTGAGCAGTTCTTC
CASSLGGRAGEQFF
>-|TRBV6-2/TRBV6-3|TRBJ2-7|TRBD1
TGTGCCAGCAGAGACCCCGGGACAGGGTCCTACGAGCAGTACTTC
CASRDPGTGSYEQYF
>-|TRBV5-1|TRBJ1-2|-
TGCGCCAGCAGCTACGGTAGGGGCACCCCAGCTAACTATGGCTACACCTTC
CASSYGRGTPANYGYTF
>-|TRBV5-1|TRBJ2-3|TRBD2
TGCGCCAGCAGCTTGGAAACTAGCGGTCCAGATACGCAGTATTTT
CASSLETSGPDTQYF
>-|TRBV6-1|TRBJ2-1|TRBD2
TGTGCCACCGGGACTAGCGGGAGAGCACCCTACAATGAGCAGTTCTTC
CATGTSGRAPYNEQFF
>few|TRBV20-1|TRBJ1-3|-
TGCAGTGCTAGTGCGCTCTTTGGAAACACCATATATTTT
CSASALFGNTIYF
>few|TRBV5-1|TRBJ2-5|-
TGCGCCAGCAGTCCTACACAAATGGGTGAGACCCAGTACTTC
CASSPTQMGETQYF
>-|TRBV4-1|TRBJ2-2|-
TGCGCCAGCAGCCAAGGAGAGGCCGATTCTGGGGAGCTGTTTTTT
CASSQGEADSGELFF
>few|TRBV20-1|TRBJ2-5|-
TGCAGTGCTCCCAAGGGTCCAGGTGGAGAGACCCAGTACTTC
CSAPKGPGGETQYF
>many|TRBV5-4|TRBJ1-2|-
TGTGCCAGCAGCCTCGGACGGGGTAACTATGGCTACACCTTC
CASSLGRGNYGYTF
>many|TRBV6-4|TRBJ2-1|-
TGTGCCAGCAGCCAGGTCAGCTCCTACAATGAGCAGTTCTTC
CASSQVSSYNEQFF
>many|TRBV20-1|TRBJ1-1|-
TGCAGTGCTAGAGTAGGGACTGAAGCTTTCTTT
CSARVGTEAFF
>few|TRBV5-1|TRBJ2-5|TRBD2
TGCGCCAGCAGCTTGGATGCGGGGGAAGGGACCCAGTACTTC
CASSLDAGEGTQYF
>few|TRBV6-1|TRBJ1-6|TRBD1
TGTGCCAGCGCGAGGACAGGGGGCGATTCACCCCTCCACTTT
CASARTGGDSPLHF
>many|TRBV7-2|TRBJ1-6|TRBD1
TGTGCCAGCAGCTTATTACAGGGGGCTTATTCACCCCTCCACTTT
CASSLLQGAYSPLHF
>-|TRBV20-1|TRBJ1-1|TRBD1
TGCAGCGTCAAGGGGGCAGGGGATAACACTGAAGCTTTCTTT
CSVKGAGDNTEAFF
>-|TRBV29-1|TRBJ2-3|-
TGCAGCGTTGGAGGGGTGGCAGATACGCAGTATTTT
CSVGGVADTQYF
>few|TRBV10-3|TRBJ1-4|-
TGTGCCATCAGTGGTATGACAGGCCCTACCGGGAAACTGTTTTTT
CAISGMTGPTGKLFF
>few|TRBV20-1|TRBJ1-5|-
TGCAGTGCTAGAGATCCCGCAGGATCTCTTCAGCCCCAGCATTTT
CSARDPAGSLQPQHF
>many|TRBV5-1|TRBJ2-7|TRBD2
TGCGCCAGCAGCTTAGGCGGGAGTCGAGACGAGCAGTACTTC
CASSLGGSRDEQYF
>many|TRBV15|TRBJ2-4|TRBD2
TGTGCCACCAGCAGAGAGCCCCGGACTAGCCGAAACATTCAGTACTTC
CATSREPRTSRNIQYF
>many|TRBV29-1|TRBJ1-5|-
TGCAGCGTAGTATCGCAGGGAGGAAATCAGCCCCAGCATTTT
CSVVSQGGNQPQHF
>-|TRBV6-5|TRBJ2-1|TRBD2
TGTGCCAGCAGATACGGGACTAGCATGTTCAATGAGCAGTTCTTC
CASRYGTSMFNEQFF
>many|TRBV7-2|TRBJ2-4|-
TGTGCCAGCAGCCCCAGGGGCGTCAAAAACATTCAGTACTTC
CASSPRGVKNIQYF
>many|TRBV10-3|TRBJ1-2|TRBD1
TGTGCCATCAGTGAGTCGCAATCGACAGGGACAGGCTACACCTTC
CAISESQSTGTGYTF
>few|TRBV7-2|TRBJ2-1|-
TGTGCCAGCAGCAAAGATGTCGGTACCACCAACAATGAGCAGTTCTTC
CASSKDVGTTNNEQFF
>-|TRBV6-5|TRBJ2-7|-
TGTGCCAGCAGTTTTCTTACAGGTTTCCCCGAGCAGTACTTC
CASSFLTGFPEQYF
>-|TRBV2|TRBJ1-1|-
TGTGCCAGCAGGAAGGAACAGAGGAACACTGAAGCTTTCTTT
CASRKEQRNTEAFF